The 28 T cell receptor beta chains listed next were all sequenced from one sample in a study of T-cell reconstitution after alpha-beta-depleted transplantation in children. For TCRbeta, the library was prepared with unique molecular identifiers. One entry per CDR3 protein results from TCRdb running MiXCR on the PCR reads. The sample holds a few hundred thousand distinct CDR3 sequences, around 16% seen once. The source material was PBMCs, mostly from graft donor cells, sampled 360 days after TCRalphabeta/CD19-depleted stem cell transplant. The source of these receptors is a boy less than two years old who had a stem cell transplant for Wiskott-Aldrich syndrome, so the T cells may come from the graft donor.

This clonotype was recorded at least ten times. The DNA of the CDR3 is TGTGCCACCAGTGATTCGGAGGGGTCGGACACCGGGGAGCTGTTTTTT. Protein sequence: CATSDSEGSDTGELFF. The V gene is TRBV24-1, the J gene TRBJ2-2; possibly TRBD2 for D (6 bases). Trimming pared 2 bases from V and 3 bases from J, leaving 12 bases between. This CDR3 is built from 16 residues. Germline V gene lookup returns CDR1 KGHDR and CDR2 SFDVKD.

This chain uses TRBV12-3 or TRBV12-4 with TRBJ2-5; TRBD1 agrees at 9 bases. The ends lost 3 bases at V and 2 bases at J; junction bases unmatched: 4. This CDR3 is built from 15 residues. The CDR3 spells CASSFWTGEQETQYF. In DNA form, the CDR3 reads TGTGCCAGCAGTTTTTGGACAGGGGAGCAAGAGACCCAGTACTTC.

This clonotype is termed medium-sized. The V call is TRBV6-1, the J call TRBJ2-2; tentative D call: TRBD2 (7 bases). The germline V gene encodes CDR1 MNHNS and CDR2 SASEGT. The CDR3 sequence is 16 residues long. V was trimmed by 1 base and J by 3 bases, leaving 12 bases between them. CDR3 sequence: CASSEGGGRDTGELFF. In nucleotides, the CDR3 is TGTGCCAGCAGTGAAGGGGGGGGCAGAGACACCGGGGAGCTGTTTTTT.

This clonotype was detected only a few times. This rearrangement joins TRBV3-1 to TRBJ2-1; TRBD1 matches at 7 bases. Unmatched junction bases numbered 7, after V lost 1 base and J lost 13 bases. Germline lookup yields CDR1 LGHDT and CDR2 YNNKEL (reference sequence). The CDR3 runs 13 residues. CDR3 nucleotides: TGTGCCAGCAGCCAAGCGTCGGGGACAGCCCAGTTCTTC. Its protein is CASSQASGTAQFF.

This clonotype has more than one count but fewer than ten. This chain joins TRBV7-9 and TRBJ1-6; D is undetermined. The V end lost 6 bases, the J end lost 6 bases, and 9 bases lay between the germline ends. The CDR3 runs to 13 residues. From germline, CDR1 is SEHNR and CDR2 FQNEAQ (reference sequence). CDR3 sequence: CASSFLPNSPLHF. The CDR3 DNA follows: TGTGCCAGCAGTTTCCTTCCTAATTCACCCCTCCACTTT. The full variable domain, completed using reference TRBV7-9 and TRBJ1-6, is DTGVSQNPRHKITKRGQNVTFRCDPISEHNRLYWYRQTLGQGPEFLTYFQNEAQLEKSRLLSDRFSAERPKGSFSTLEIQRTEQGDSAMYLCASSFLPNSPLHFGNGTRLTVT.

This clonotype appeared a few times. The gene calls are TRBV3-1 and TRBJ2-1; D gene uncertain. The CDR3 sequence is 12 residues long. Trimming removed 2 bases from V and 10 bases from J, with 9 bases in between. Germline CDR1 is LGHDT and CDR2 is YNNKEL (reference sequence). CDR3 bases: TGTGCCAGCAGCCAATTGGCGCGAGAGCAGTTCTTC. Its protein product is CASSQLAREQFF.

This clonotype occurred a few times. The V gene is TRBV4-1, the J gene TRBJ2-5; 10 positions agree with TRBD1. Trimming cost V 3 bases and J 3 bases; bases outside gene matches: 4. The CDR3 has 15 amino acids. Germline values: CDR1 MGHRA, CDR2 YSYEKL. DNA for the CDR3: TGCGCCAGCAGCCAGTTCGGGACAGGGGAAGAGACCCAGTACTTC. Protein: CASSQFGTGEETQYF.

This clonotype was seen a few times. This chain uses TRBV30 with TRBJ1-5; 7 positions agree with TRBD1. Germline V gene data show CDR1 as GTSNPN and CDR2 as SVGIG (reference sequence). The CDR3 loop spans 15 amino acids. Trimming cost V 0 bases and J 6 bases; bases outside gene matches: 8. The CDR3: CAWSVGGRGLQPQHF. CDR3 coding DNA: TGTGCCTGGAGTGTGGGGGGAAGGGGGCTTCAGCCCCAGCATTTT.

As to this clonotype: The junction differs from germline at one of its ends, possibly a read error. J is TRBJ2-3 and V is TRBV13, with 8 bases fitting TRBD2. Germline V gene lookup returns CDR1 PRHDT and CDR2 FYEKMQ (reference sequence). This CDR3 has 15 residues. The CDR3 here is CASSLRSGSTDAQYF. The CDR3 coding sequence is TGTGCCAGCAGCTTAAGAAGCGGGAGCACAGATGCGCAGTATTTT.

A few counts support this clonotype. The genes are TRBV12-3 or TRBV12-4 and TRBJ1-6; D not certain. The CDR3 sequence is 13 residues long. Trimming left V 3 bases short and J 12 bases short, with 12 bases between. CDR3 residues: CASSFIRGKPLHF. CDR3 nucleotides: TGTGCCAGCAGTTTTATTCGAGGGAAACCCCTCCACTTT.

This chain joins TRBV15 and TRBJ2-5, with a tentative D call TRBD1 (5 bases). This CDR3 has 15 amino acids. Germline assignment: CDR1 LNHNV and CDR2 YYDKDF (reference sequence). The V gene lost 0 bases and the J gene lost 5 bases, with 13 bases spanning the gap. CDR3 DNA: TGTGCCACCAGCAGAGATAAGGGCAAGGGGGAGACCCAGTACTTC. Encoded protein: CATSRDKGKGETQYF.

This clonotype has just a few counts. The chain combines TRBV18 with TRBJ2-1; D possibly corresponds to TRBD2 (7 bases). V lost 5 bases, J lost 4 bases, and 15 bases lay in between. The CDR3 covers 15 residues. Germline V lookup: CDR1 KGHSH, CDR2 LQKENI. CDR3 loop: CASSIGGPQYNEQFF. CDR3 nucleotides: TGTGCCAGCTCAATCGGGGGGCCCCAATACAATGAGCAGTTCTTC.

This clonotype was seen more than once but under ten times. V gene TRBV5-1 combines with J gene TRBJ2-7, with 9 bases identical to TRBD1. Germline loops: CDR1 SGHRS, CDR2 YFSETQ. Trimming at V came to 4 bases and at J to 0 bases, leaving 8 bases not matched to a gene. The CDR3 runs to 16 residues. The CDR3 here is CASSRETGGRSYEQYF. Here the CDR3 DNA reads TGCGCCAGCAGCCGGGAGACAGGGGGTCGCTCCTACGAGCAGTACTTC.

This clonotype occurred a few times. The gene calls are TRBV6-5 and TRBJ2-3, with 10 bases identical to TRBD2. The CDR3 extends over 16 amino acids. Per germline, CDR1 MNHEY and CDR2 SVGAGI. Losses at the gene ends were 2 bases for V and 3 bases for J; bases not matched to a gene: 5. Here the CDR3 reads CASSYTLAGGTDTQYF. The CDR3 DNA sequence: TGTGCCAGCAGTTACACTTTAGCGGGAGGAACAGATACGCAGTATTTT.

This clonotype occurred a few times. The chain couples TRBV2 to TRBJ2-1; D may be TRBD1 or TRBD2 (5 bases each). Germline lookup yields CDR1 SNHLY and CDR2 FYNNEI. This CDR3 has 12 residues. Trimming left V 8 bases short and J 9 bases short, with 14 bases between. The CDR3 DNA reads as TGTGCCAGCCCGGGGCCGCTCAGTGAGCAGTTCTTC. It specifies CASPGPLSEQFF.

This clonotype has more than one count but fewer than ten. The chain joins TRBV5-1 to TRBJ2-7; TRBD2 matches at 8 bases. CDR1 SGHRS and CDR2 YFSETQ come from the germline V gene. This CDR3 comprises 17 residues. Germline trimming cut 4 bases from V and 2 bases from J; bases unmatched to any gene: 14. Here the CDR3 DNA reads TGCGCCAGCAGCCCACCCGCTACTAGCGGCGGTCCCTACGAGCAGTACTTC. Residues: CASSPPATSGGPYEQYF.

The chain is built from TRBV2 and TRBJ1-4, with D perhaps matching TRBD1 (6 bases). V shed 7 bases and J shed 5 bases, with 11 bases lying between them. The CDR3 has 13 residues. CDR1 and CDR2 (germline): SNHLY, FYNNEI. CDR3 DNA: TGTGCCAGCATGGCAGGGACAAATGAAAAACTGTTTTTT. Its translation is CASMAGTNEKLFF.

This clonotype has only a few counts. The chain joins TRBV2 to TRBJ2-6, with D possibly being TRBD1 (5 bases). V lost 8 bases, J lost 1 base, and 15 bases lay in between. This CDR3 contains 16 residues. The germline gives CDR1 SNHLY, CDR2 FYNNEI. As DNA, the CDR3 is TGTGCCAGCTCCGGTCCCAGGGCGTCTGGGGCCAACGTCCTGACTTTC. Translating gives CASSGPRASGANVLTF.

This rearrangement joins TRBV11-2 to TRBJ2-7; TRBD1 is a possible D gene (6 bases). Germline CDR1 and CDR2: SGHAT and FQNNGV. The CDR3 loop spans 18 amino acids. Trimming left V 4 bases short and J 1 base short, with 23 bases between. The CDR3 is CASSSNLRRQDHSYEQYF. CDR3 coding DNA: TGTGCCAGCAGCTCTAACCTACGTCGACAGGACCATTCCTACGAGCAGTACTTC.

CDR3 in DNA: TGTGCCAGCAGTTACTCGCCTAGCGGGACCTCCTACGAGCAGTACTTC. It is translated as CASSYSPSGTSYEQYF. The rearrangement links TRBV6-5 to TRBJ2-7, with 9 bases identical to TRBD2. Germline loops: CDR1 MNHEY, CDR2 SVGAGI. This CDR3 has 16 residues. V gave up 0 bases and J gave up 0 bases; unmatched junction bases: 3.

The V call is TRBV7-2, the J call TRBJ2-7; 9 bases align to TRBD1. The CDR3 covers 17 residues. CDR1 SGHTA and CDR2 FQGNSA come from the germline V gene. The V and J ends lost 1 base and 5 bases, in that order; junction bases with no gene match: 12. Here the CDR3 reads CASSLVSPGQGGHEQYF. The CDR3 bases are TGTGCCAGCAGCTTAGTGAGCCCGGGACAGGGAGGCCACGAGCAGTACTTC.

This clonotype was seen more than once but under ten times. The chain carries TRBV5-1 and TRBJ2-1, with 9 nucleotides matching TRBD1. Per germline, CDR1 SGHRS and CDR2 YFSETQ. The CDR3 loop spans 14 amino acids. The V gene end was trimmed by 4 bases and the J gene end by 5 bases; junction bases not matched to a gene: 4. This chain's CDR3 is CASSEQGADNEQFF. The CDR3 nucleotides read TGCGCCAGCAGCGAACAGGGGGCAGACAATGAGCAGTTCTTC. Full variable domain (missing parts from reference TRBV5-1 and TRBJ2-1): KAGVTQTPRYLIKTRGQQVTLSCSPISGHRSVSWYQQTPGQGLQFLFEYFSETQRNKGNFPGRFSGRQFSNSRSEMNVSTLELGDSALYLCASSEQGADNEQFFGPGTRLTVL.

The rearrangement links TRBV3-1 to TRBJ2-7; 7 bases are a match to TRBD1. The CDR3 sequence is 15 residues long. V gave up 5 bases and J gave up 4 bases; unmatched junction bases: 11. CDR1 is LGHDT, CDR2 YNNKEL, per germline (reference sequence). The CDR3 coding sequence is TGTGCCAGCAGCGGAATTCGACAGGGCACATACGAGCAGTACTTC. Translating it yields CASSGIRQGTYEQYF.

Only a few counts were recorded for this clonotype. The J gene is TRBJ2-2, the V gene TRBV6-5, with 8 bases lining up with TRBD1. The CDR3 loop spans 16 amino acids. The V and J ends lost 3 bases and 7 bases, in that order; junction bases with no gene match: 10. Germline-derived CDR1 and CDR2 are MNHEY and SVGAGI. The CDR3 is CASSYNGQGAIGELFF. In nucleotides, the CDR3 is TGTGCCAGCAGTTATAACGGGCAGGGGGCAATCGGGGAGCTGTTTTTT.

The chain employs TRBV5-1 and TRBJ2-3; possible D gene TRBD2, 5 bases. The CDR3 totals 14 residues. CDR1 and CDR2 (germline): SGHRS, YFSETQ. V was clipped by 5 bases and J by 4 bases, with 14 bases between them. The CDR3 coding sequence is TGCGCCAGCAGAGTGAGGGTGGGCGCAGATACGCAGTATTTT. Protein: CASRVRVGADTQYF.

This clonotype showed up just a few times. The chain uses TRBV5-4 and TRBJ2-2; weak D call: TRBD2 (5 bases). The CDR3 extends over 15 amino acids. The V and J ends lost 2 bases and 2 bases respectively, with 10 bases between them. Germline assignment: CDR1 SGHNT and CDR2 YYREEE (reference sequence). The DNA for the CDR3 is TGTGCCAGCAGCTTAAAGGGAGTTAACACCGGGGAGCTGTTTTTT. This encodes CASSLKGVNTGELFF.

This clonotype came up a few times. This chain links TRBV20-1 with TRBJ2-4, with a tentative D call TRBD2 (5 bases). Germline V gene sequence: CDR1 DFQATT, CDR2 SNEGSKA (reference sequence). Between the trimmed V and J ends, which lost 6 bases and 0 bases, there was a span of 12 bases. The CDR3 covers 14 residues. As DNA, the CDR3 is TGCAGTGCCGGAGGTGGACTAGCCAAAAACATTCAGTACTTC. This translates into CSAGGGLAKNIQYF.

This clonotype has only a few counts. V and J are TRBV24-1 and TRBJ2-7, with 8 bases identical to TRBD1. V lost 5 bases, J lost 5 bases, and 10 bases stayed unmatched. CDR3 length: 15 amino acids. CDR1 is KGHDR and CDR2 is SFDVKD in the germline V gene. CDR3: CATSAAGTGSHEQYF. Here the CDR3 DNA reads TGTGCCACCAGTGCCGCCGGGACAGGTTCACACGAGCAGTACTTC.